The entry below describes one T cell receptor beta chain. This record comes from a study of blood T cell repertoires in COVID-19. Germline-derived CDR1 and CDR2 are SGHTA and FQGTGA. The CDR3 contains 15 residues. The ends lost 5 bases at V and 8 bases at J; junction bases unmatched: 12. Method: immunoSEQ multiplex PCR; TCRdb's copy keeps in-frame clones and lacks some. This table has around 220,000 clones, about 86% appearing once. Sequenced input: peripheral blood. The source is a woman aged 45-59 years with COVID-19, enrolled during active disease. This chain joins TRBV7-3 and TRBJ1-1, with 9 bases matching TRBD1. Here the CDR3 DNA reads TGTGCCAGCAGCCTAAACGGGGGGACAGGGAAAGAAGCTTTCTTT. This encodes CASSLNGGTGKEAFF.